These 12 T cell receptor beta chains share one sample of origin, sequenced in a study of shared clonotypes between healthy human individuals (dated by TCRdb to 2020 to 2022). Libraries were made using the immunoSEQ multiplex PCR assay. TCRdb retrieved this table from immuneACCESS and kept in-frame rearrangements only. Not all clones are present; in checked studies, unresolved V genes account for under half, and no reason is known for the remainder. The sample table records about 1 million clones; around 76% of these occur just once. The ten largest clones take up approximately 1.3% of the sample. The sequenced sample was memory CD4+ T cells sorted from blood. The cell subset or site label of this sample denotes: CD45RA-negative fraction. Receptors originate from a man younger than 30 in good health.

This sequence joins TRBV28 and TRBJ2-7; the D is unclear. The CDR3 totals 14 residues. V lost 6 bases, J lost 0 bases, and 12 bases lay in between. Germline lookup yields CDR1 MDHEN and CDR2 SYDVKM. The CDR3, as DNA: TGTGCCAGCAGCTGGAGAGAAAGCTCCTACGAGCAGTACTTC. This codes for CASSWRESSYEQYF.

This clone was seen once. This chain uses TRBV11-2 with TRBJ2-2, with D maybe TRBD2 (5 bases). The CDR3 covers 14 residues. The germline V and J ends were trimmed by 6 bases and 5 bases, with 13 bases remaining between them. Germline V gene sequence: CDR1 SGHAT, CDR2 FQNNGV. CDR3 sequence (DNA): TGTGCCAGCAGTCAACTACCGGGAACCGGGGAGCTGTTTTTT. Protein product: CASSQLPGTGELFF.

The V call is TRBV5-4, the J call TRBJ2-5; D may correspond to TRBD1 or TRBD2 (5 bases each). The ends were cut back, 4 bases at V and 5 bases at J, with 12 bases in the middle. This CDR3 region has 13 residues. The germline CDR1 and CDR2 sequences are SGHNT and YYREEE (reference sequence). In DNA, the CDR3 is TGTGCCAGCAGCCCCACGGGGACGGAGACCCAGTACTTC. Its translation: CASSPTGTETQYF.

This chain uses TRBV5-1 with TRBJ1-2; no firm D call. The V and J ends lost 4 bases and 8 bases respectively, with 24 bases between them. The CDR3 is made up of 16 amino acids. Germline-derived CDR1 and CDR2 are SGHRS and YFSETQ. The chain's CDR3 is CASSSSPTARSGGYTF. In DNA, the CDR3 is TGCGCCAGCAGCAGCTCACCTACGGCCCGGTCAGGCGGCTACACCTTC.

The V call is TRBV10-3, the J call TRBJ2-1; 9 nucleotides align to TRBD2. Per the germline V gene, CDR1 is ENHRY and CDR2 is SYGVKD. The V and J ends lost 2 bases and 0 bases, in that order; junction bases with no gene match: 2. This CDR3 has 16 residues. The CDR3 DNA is TGTGCCATCAGTGAGAGCGGGGGGCACTCCTACAATGAGCAGTTCTTC. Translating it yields CAISESGGHSYNEQFF.

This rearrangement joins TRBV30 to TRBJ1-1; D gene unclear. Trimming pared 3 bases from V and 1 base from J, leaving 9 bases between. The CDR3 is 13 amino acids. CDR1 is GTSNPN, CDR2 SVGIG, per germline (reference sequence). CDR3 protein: CAWSRGTNTEAFF. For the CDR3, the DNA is TGTGCCTGGAGCCGGGGTACGAACACTGAAGCTTTCTTT.

The CDR3: CASSSGRHTEAFF. DNA for the CDR3: TGTGCCAGCAGCTCCGGACGGCACACTGAAGCTTTCTTT. The chain combines TRBV28 with TRBJ1-1; unclear D gene. The length of the CDR3 is 13 residues. Between the trimmed V and J ends, which lost 6 bases and 3 bases, there was a span of 11 bases. Germline V lookup: CDR1 MDHEN, CDR2 SYDVKM.

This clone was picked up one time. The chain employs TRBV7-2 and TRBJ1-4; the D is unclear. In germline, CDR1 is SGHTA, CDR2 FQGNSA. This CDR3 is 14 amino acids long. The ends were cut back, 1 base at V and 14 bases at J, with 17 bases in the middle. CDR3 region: CASSLDGGKGPLFF. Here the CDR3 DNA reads TGTGCCAGCAGCTTAGACGGAGGGAAGGGCCCCCTGTTTTTT.

The CDR3 DNA reads TGTGCCAGCAGGCAGGGAGCCGGGGAGCTGTTTTTT. Its protein product is CASRQGAGELFF. The chain joins TRBV6-5 to TRBJ2-2; D might be TRBD1 or TRBD2, each matching 5 bases. The V end was cut by 6 bases, the J end by 6 bases, with 8 bases between. Germline V gene lookup returns CDR1 MNHEY and CDR2 SVGAGI. The CDR3 totals 12 residues.

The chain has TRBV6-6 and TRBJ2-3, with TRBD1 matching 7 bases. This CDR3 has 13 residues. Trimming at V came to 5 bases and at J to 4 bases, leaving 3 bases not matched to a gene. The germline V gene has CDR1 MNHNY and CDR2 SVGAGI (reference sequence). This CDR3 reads CASSIGGADTQYF. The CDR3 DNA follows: TGTGCCAGCAGTATAGGGGGCGCAGATACGCAGTATTTT.

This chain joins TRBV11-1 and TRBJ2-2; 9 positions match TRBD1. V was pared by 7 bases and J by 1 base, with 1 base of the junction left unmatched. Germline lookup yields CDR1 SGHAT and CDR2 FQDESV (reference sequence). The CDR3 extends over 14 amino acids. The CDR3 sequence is CASKGQGNTGELFF. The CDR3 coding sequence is TGTGCCAGCAAGGGACAGGGGAACACCGGGGAGCTGTTTTTT.

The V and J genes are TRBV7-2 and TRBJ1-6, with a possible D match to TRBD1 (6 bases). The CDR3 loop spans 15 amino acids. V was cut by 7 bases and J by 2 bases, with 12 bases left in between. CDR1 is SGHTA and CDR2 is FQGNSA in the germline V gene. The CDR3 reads CASNAGAPYNSPLHF. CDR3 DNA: TGTGCCAGCAACGCAGGGGCCCCCTATAATTCACCCCTCCACTTT.